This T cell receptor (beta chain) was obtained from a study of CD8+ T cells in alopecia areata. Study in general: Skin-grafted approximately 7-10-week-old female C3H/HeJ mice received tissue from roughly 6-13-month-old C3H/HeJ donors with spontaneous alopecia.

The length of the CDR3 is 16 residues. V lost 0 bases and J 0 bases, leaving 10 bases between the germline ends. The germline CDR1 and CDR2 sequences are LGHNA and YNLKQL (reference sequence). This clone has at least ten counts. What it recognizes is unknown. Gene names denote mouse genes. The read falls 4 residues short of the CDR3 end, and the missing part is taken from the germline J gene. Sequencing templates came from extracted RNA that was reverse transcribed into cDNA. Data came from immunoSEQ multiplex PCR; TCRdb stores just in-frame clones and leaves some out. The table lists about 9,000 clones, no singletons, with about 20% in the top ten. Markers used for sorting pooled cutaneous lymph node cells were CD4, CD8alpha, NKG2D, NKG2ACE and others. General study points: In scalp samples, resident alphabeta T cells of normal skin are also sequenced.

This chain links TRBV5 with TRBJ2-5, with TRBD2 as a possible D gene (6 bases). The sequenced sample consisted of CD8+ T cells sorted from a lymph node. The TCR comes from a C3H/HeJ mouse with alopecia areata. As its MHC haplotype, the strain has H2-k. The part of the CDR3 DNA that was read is TGTGCCAGCAGCCAAGAATGGGGGTCTAACCAAGAC. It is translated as CASSQEWGSNQD. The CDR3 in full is CASSQEWGSNQDTQYF.